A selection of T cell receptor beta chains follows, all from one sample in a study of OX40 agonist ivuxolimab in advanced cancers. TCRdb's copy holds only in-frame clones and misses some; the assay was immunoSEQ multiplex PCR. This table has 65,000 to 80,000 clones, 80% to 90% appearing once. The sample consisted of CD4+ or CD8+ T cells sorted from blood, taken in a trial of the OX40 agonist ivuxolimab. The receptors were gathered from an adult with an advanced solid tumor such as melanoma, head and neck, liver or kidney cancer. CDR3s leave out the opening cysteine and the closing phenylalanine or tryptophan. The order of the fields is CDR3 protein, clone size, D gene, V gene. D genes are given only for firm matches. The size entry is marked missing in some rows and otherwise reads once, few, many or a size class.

CDR3aa: ASTTTGISGNTIY
abundance: NA
d_gene: NA
v_gene: TRBV28

CDR3aa: ASSQDFEDEQF
abundance: NA
d_gene: NA
v_gene: TRBV4-3

CDR3aa: ASSQPRGRATDTQY
abundance: NA
d_gene: TRBD1
v_gene: TRBV4-2

CDR3aa: ASSVQGQGSPLH
abundance: NA
d_gene: NA
v_gene: TRBV9

CDR3aa: ASSYGRSGNTIY
abundance: few
d_gene: NA
v_gene: TRBV6-5

CDR3aa: AREGYEAF
abundance: once
d_gene: NA
v_gene: TRBV28

CDR3aa: ASRPGTSTDTQY
abundance: NA
d_gene: NA
v_gene: TRBV7-2

CDR3aa: ASSPRAASTDTQY
abundance: NA
d_gene: NA
v_gene: TRBV18

CDR3aa: ASSQRGGGDTIY
abundance: NA
d_gene: NA
v_gene: TRBV14

CDR3aa: ASSSRGGVETQY
abundance: NA
d_gene: NA
v_gene: TRBV5-4

CDR3aa: ASSQLTGTGETQY
abundance: NA
d_gene: NA
v_gene: TRBV28

CDR3aa: ASSFVSWSGRGGETQY
abundance: NA
d_gene: TRBD2
v_gene: TRBV11-2

CDR3aa: ASKGVNQPQH
abundance: few
d_gene: NA
v_gene: TRBV6-6

CDR3aa: ASSPGLAGFRLNTDTQY
abundance: NA
d_gene: TRBD2
v_gene: TRBV7-8

CDR3aa: ASSSGPGVTDTQY
abundance: NA
d_gene: NA
v_gene: TRBV18

CDR3aa: ASNTGDRTYEQY
abundance: NA
d_gene: NA
v_gene: TRBV2

CDR3aa: ASIPQVPGGHGYT
abundance: NA
d_gene: NA
v_gene: TRBV28

CDR3aa: ASSRDRADEQY
abundance: NA
d_gene: TRBD1
v_gene: TRBV6-1

CDR3aa: ASSLVEGEQY
abundance: NA
d_gene: NA
v_gene: TRBV11-3

CDR3aa: ASSYTAQRPLYEQY
abundance: NA
d_gene: NA
v_gene: TRBV6-5

CDR3aa: ASSWYPGTSGGETQY
abundance: NA
d_gene: TRBD2
v_gene: TRBV4-2

CDR3aa: ASIPLRGPYNEQF
abundance: NA
d_gene: NA
v_gene: TRBV6-1

CDR3aa: ASSRGGPEKLF
abundance: NA
d_gene: NA
v_gene: TRBV7-2

CDR3aa: ASSYRDRRSMGYT
abundance: NA
d_gene: NA
v_gene: TRBV2

CDR3aa: ASRQTGVPGNTIY
abundance: NA
d_gene: TRBD1
v_gene: TRBV7-2

CDR3aa: ASGLVAGGAEKYGYT
abundance: NA
d_gene: NA
v_gene: TRBV12-5

CDR3aa: RTGVNEKLF
abundance: once
d_gene: TRBD1
v_gene: TRBV7-9

CDR3aa: ATSRGGIGGGSGISGDTQY
abundance: NA
d_gene: TRBD2
v_gene: TRBV15

CDR3aa: ASTTLLDTQY
abundance: NA
d_gene: NA
v_gene: TRBV7-9

CDR3aa: ASSLGPSRAQH
abundance: NA
d_gene: NA
v_gene: TRBV28

CDR3aa: ASSSTVNTEAF
abundance: NA
d_gene: NA
v_gene: TRBV11-2

CDR3aa: ASSLGTGLGYEQF
abundance: NA
d_gene: NA
v_gene: TRBV28

CDR3aa: ASSLSPEAPLH
abundance: NA
d_gene: NA
v_gene: TRBV6-5

CDR3aa: AISEWGDTQY
abundance: NA
d_gene: NA
v_gene: TRBV10-3

CDR3aa: ASSFTRATLRGNQPQH
abundance: NA
d_gene: NA
v_gene: TRBV28

CDR3aa: ASSEALQRGADYEQY
abundance: NA
d_gene: TRBD2
v_gene: TRBV6-1

CDR3aa: ASSLDRAVSPLH
abundance: NA
d_gene: NA
v_gene: TRBV5-1

CDR3aa: ASSQRVGRGYT
abundance: NA
d_gene: NA
v_gene: TRBV4-3

CDR3aa: ASAHTGELF
abundance: NA
d_gene: NA
v_gene: TRBV6-6

CDR3aa: SVDSGQGPQY
abundance: NA
d_gene: TRBD1
v_gene: TRBV29-1

CDR3aa: ASSFPKRDRSSYEQY
abundance: NA
d_gene: NA
v_gene: TRBV11-3

CDR3aa: ASSEGVGGESPLH
abundance: NA
d_gene: NA
v_gene: TRBV9